This T cell receptor (beta chain) came from a study of technical replicates of blood from several donors. Here immunoSEQ multiplex PCR was the method, and the copy in TCRdb shows in-frame clones only, minus some. The data contain fewer than 90,000 clones, 85% to 95% of them singletons. The germline gives CDR1 MGHRA, CDR2 YSYEKL. The length of the CDR3 is 16 residues. J lost 8 bases, V lost 4 bases, and 11 bases had no gene match. The sequencing sample was made of T cells isolated from PBMCs. The sequence was obtained from a human donor in good health. This chain joins TRBV4-1 and TRBJ1-6; 7 bases are a match to TRBD1. In nucleotides, the CDR3 is TGCGCCAGCAGCCCCGGGACAGCGGGGGGTTATTCACCCCTCCACTTT. It codes for CASSPGTAGGYSPLHF.